Each of the 3 T cell receptor beta chains below was sequenced from the same sample in a study of OX40 agonist ivuxolimab in advanced cancers. Produced via immunoSEQ multiplex PCR; TCRdb's table is partial and in-frame only. The sample consists of over 40,000 clones, more than 70% of them appearing once. The source was CD4+ or CD8+ T cells sorted from blood, collected in a trial of the OX40 agonist ivuxolimab. These receptor sequences come from an adult with an advanced solid tumor such as melanoma, head and neck, liver or kidney cancer.

The rearrangement uses TRBV21-1 and TRBJ1-5. TRBV21-1 is a pseudogene. CDR3 size: 15 residues. The CDR3, as DNA: TGTGCCAGCAGCAAAGGCGTAAGCGGCAATCAGCCCCAGCATTTT. The encoded protein is CASSKGVSGNQPQHF.

The chain recombines TRBV11-1 with TRBJ2-3; TRBD2 matches 7 bases. V shed 7 bases, J shed 6 bases, and the junction held 13 bases outside the gene matches. This CDR3 is 15 amino acids long. Per the germline V gene, CDR1 is SGHAT and CDR2 is FQDESV (reference sequence). CDR3 loop: CASTKVDGRSDTQYF. Here the CDR3 DNA reads TGTGCCAGCACCAAAGTGGACGGGAGGTCTGATACGCAGTATTTT.

V gene TRBV7-2 combines with J gene TRBJ2-1; no definite D call. This CDR3 contains 13 residues. The ends were cut back, 0 bases at V and 8 bases at J, with 8 bases in the middle. CDR1 and CDR2 from the germline V gene are SGHTA and FQGNSA. The CDR3 spells CASSLALRDEQFF. CDR3 in DNA: TGTGCCAGCAGCTTAGCGCTTAGGGATGAGCAGTTCTTC.